The clone carrying this T cell receptor beta chain showed up many times. This record comes from a study of T cells in Graves' hyperthyroidism and ophthalmopathy. Thyroid ultrasound, orbital computed tomography, clinical symptoms, and serum thyroxine and TRAb underpinned diagnoses. Drawn at first hyperthyroidism diagnosis, the blood sample preceded any ophthalmopathy symptoms. With V trimmed by 4 bases and J by 4 bases, 8 bases remained unmatched. This CDR3 has 17 residues. CDR1 is LGHDT, CDR2 YNNKEL, per germline (reference sequence). RNA transcripts were the template for amplifying TCR beta CDR3 regions. The TCR CDR3 first-round RT-PCR relied on the HTBI primer set. TCRdb re-called the multiplex PCR reads through MiXCR, storing one row per CDR3 protein. The sample lists about 350,000 distinct CDR3 sequences, approximately 18% occurring once.

What was sequenced was blood. This sequence originates from a woman in her twenties or thirties with Graves' hyperthyroidism that later progressed to Graves' ophthalmopathy. V usage is TRBV3-1 and J usage is TRBJ2-3; the match to TRBD2 covers 13 bases. The CDR3, as DNA: TGTGCCAGCAGCCCGCGAAGGACTAGCGGGAGCCCAGATACGCAGTATTTT. This sequence encodes CASSPRRTSGSPDTQYF.